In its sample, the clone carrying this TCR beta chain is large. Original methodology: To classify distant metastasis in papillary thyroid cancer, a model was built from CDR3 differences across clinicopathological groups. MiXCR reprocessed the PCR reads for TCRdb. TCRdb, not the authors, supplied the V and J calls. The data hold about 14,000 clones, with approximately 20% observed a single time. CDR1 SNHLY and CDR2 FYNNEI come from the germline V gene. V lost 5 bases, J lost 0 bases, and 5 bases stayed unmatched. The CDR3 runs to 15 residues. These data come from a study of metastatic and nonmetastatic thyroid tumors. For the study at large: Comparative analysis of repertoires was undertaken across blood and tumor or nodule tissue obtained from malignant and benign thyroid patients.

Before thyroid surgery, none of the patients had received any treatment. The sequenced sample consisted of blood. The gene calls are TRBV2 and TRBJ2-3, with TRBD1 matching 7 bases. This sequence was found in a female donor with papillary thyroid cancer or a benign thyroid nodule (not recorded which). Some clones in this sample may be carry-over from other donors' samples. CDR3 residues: CASSPGTASTDTQYF. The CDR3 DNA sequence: TGTGCCAGCAGTCCCGGGACAGCTAGCACAGATACGCAGTATTTT.